The 32 T cell receptor beta chains in this list originate from one sample, sequenced in a study of T cell responses to AZD1222 COVID-19 vaccine. Clones were sequenced by immunoSEQ multiplex PCR, and TCRdb holds only the in-frame ones, with some missing. The table records 65,000 to 70,000 clones, roughly four fifths of them present only once. The specimen was peripheral blood, collected 28 days after the second AZD1222 dose. The receptors derive from an adult who received the AZD1222 COVID-19 vaccine.

The rearrangement links TRBV7-8 to TRBJ1-1; D is possibly TRBD1 (5 bases). Germline V gene sequence: CDR1 SGHVS, CDR2 FQNEAQ. The CDR3 runs 17 residues. The V gene lost 2 bases and the J gene lost 3 bases, with 19 bases spanning the gap. CDR3 sequence (DNA): TGTGCCAGCAGCTTACCCACCGGGACGGAGATTTACACTGAAGCTTTCTTT. This codes for CASSLPTGTEIYTEAFF. Supplemented by reference TRBV7-8 and TRBJ1-1, the full variable domain reads GAGVSQSPRYKVAKRGQDVALRCDPISGHVSLFWYQQALGQGPEFLTYFQNEAQLDKSGLPSDRFFAERPEGSVSTLKIQRTQQEDSAVYLCASSLPTGTEIYTEAFFGQGTRLTVV.

The chain has TRBV29-1 and TRBJ2-3; D might be TRBD2 (6 bases). In germline, CDR1 is SQVTM, CDR2 ANQGSEA. The CDR3 consists of 14 residues. V was cut by 1 base and J by 2 bases, with 10 bases left in between. This chain's CDR3 is CSVEVPGVTDTQYF. CDR3 bases: TGCAGCGTTGAAGTCCCGGGGGTCACAGATACGCAGTATTTT.

The chain joins TRBV5-6 to TRBJ1-2, with D maybe TRBD1 (5 bases). Germline V CDR1 and CDR2: SGHDT, YYEEEE. The CDR3 spans 14 residues. V lost 2 bases to trimming and J lost 5 bases, with 13 bases between them. The CDR3 bases are TGTGCCAGCAGCTTAGGCAGGGAGGTGTATGGCTACACCTTC. This gives the protein CASSLGREVYGYTF.

The CDR3 region has the DNA TGTGCCAGCAGTTCTCTTGGGGTGGGCGAGCAGTACTTC. Amino acids: CASSSLGVGEQYF. The chain employs TRBV7-2 and TRBJ2-7, with D unclear. Trimming pared 6 bases from V and 6 bases from J, leaving 15 bases between. Germline V CDR1 and CDR2: SGHTA, FQGNSA. The CDR3 loop spans 13 amino acids.

The gene calls are TRBV28 and TRBJ2-7, with D unclear. CDR3 size: 15 residues. V gave up 3 bases and J gave up 4 bases, with 16 bases separating them. Looked up from germline, CDR1 is MDHEN and CDR2 is SYDVKM. The CDR3 nucleotides read TGTGCCAGCAGTTTCCAGTCAAGCCCCTTTTACGAGCAGTACTTC. Translated: CASSFQSSPFYEQYF.

This clone was observed once. V is TRBV5-1 and J is TRBJ2-7; 8 bases are a match to TRBD1. This CDR3 has 15 amino acids. Trimming at V came to 4 bases and at J to 4 bases, leaving 10 bases not matched to a gene. The germline V gene encodes CDR1 SGHRS and CDR2 YFSETQ. CDR3 sequence (DNA): TGCGCCAGCAGCGCCGGACAGGGCCTCCTTTACGAGCAGTACTTC. Translated: CASSAGQGLLYEQYF.

The V gene is TRBV28, the J gene TRBJ1-2; tentatively, D is TRBD1 (5 bases). Germline V lookup: CDR1 MDHEN, CDR2 SYDVKM. This CDR3 is built from 15 residues. V shed 8 bases and J shed 3 bases, with 19 bases lying between them. The CDR3 is CASGSGAGNDYGYTF. The CDR3 bases are TGTGCCAGCGGCTCCGGGGCCGGGAACGACTATGGCTACACCTTC.

This clone was detected only once. The V call is TRBV29-1, the J call TRBJ2-5, with D possibly matching TRBD1 (6 bases). The germline CDR1 and CDR2 sequences are SQVTM and ANQGSEA. Trimming cost V 2 bases and J 1 base, with 8 bases left between them. The CDR3 runs to 13 residues. This chain's CDR3 is CSVEHRVQETQYF. The CDR3 nucleotides read TGCAGCGTTGAACACAGGGTCCAAGAGACCCAGTACTTC.

The rearrangement uses TRBV28 and TRBJ2-7; D is perhaps TRBD2 (6 bases). The germline CDR1 and CDR2 sequences are MDHEN and SYDVKM. The ends were cut back, 6 bases at V and 0 bases at J, with 18 bases in the middle. The CDR3 consists of 16 residues. CDR3 residues: CASRTRGKLSSYEQYF. For the CDR3, the DNA is TGTGCCAGCAGAACACGGGGGAAACTTAGCTCCTACGAGCAGTACTTC.

The chain combines TRBV10-1 with TRBJ1-1, with D tentatively TRBD1 (5 bases). In germline, CDR1 is WNHNN, CDR2 SYGVQD (reference sequence). The CDR3 is 14 amino acids. V was clipped by 5 bases and J by 9 bases, with 19 bases between them. The CDR3 spells CASSRDQLLSQAFF. The CDR3 DNA follows: TGCGCCAGCAGTAGGGACCAGCTACTATCCCAAGCTTTCTTT.

V is TRBV29-1 and J is TRBJ2-6; the match to TRBD1 covers 7 bases. CDR1 and CDR2 from the germline V gene are SQVTM and ANQGSEA. V trimming: 0 bases; J trimming: 4 bases; junction bases outside the gene matches: 9. This CDR3 comprises 17 residues. The DNA for the CDR3 is TGCAGCGTTGAAGATCCGACAGGGCTGGCCGGGGCCAACGTCCTGACTTTC. Amino acid sequence: CSVEDPTGLAGANVLTF.

The chain's CDR3 is CASSQDRTSSGANVLTF. In nucleotides, the CDR3 is TGTGCCAGCAGCCAAGATCGAACTAGCTCTGGGGCCAACGTCCTGACTTTC. The chain joins TRBV3-1 (or the pseudogene TRBV3-2) to TRBJ2-6; TRBD2 is a possible D gene (5 bases). CDR1 LGHDT and CDR2 YNNKEL come from the germline V gene (reference sequence). The CDR3 contains 17 residues. Trimming took off 0 bases at V and 0 bases at J, with 9 bases between the two ends.

This clone has only a few counts. This chain joins TRBV15 and TRBJ2-3; D unclear. V was clipped by 0 bases and J by 8 bases, with 12 bases between them. Germline values: CDR1 LNHNV, CDR2 YYDKDF (reference sequence). The CDR3 sequence is 14 residues long. CDR3 nucleotide sequence: TGTGCCACCAGCAGAGAACCCCAGAAGGGTACGCAGTATTTT. This gives the protein CATSREPQKGTQYF.

The chain has TRBV7-9 and TRBJ2-2; no clear D. The CDR3 length is 13 residues. Trimming removed 6 bases at V and 1 base at J, with 6 bases between. Germline V gene data show CDR1 as SEHNR and CDR2 as FQNEAQ (reference sequence). The CDR3 is CASSRQNTGELFF. The CDR3 DNA sequence: TGTGCCAGCAGTCGACAGAACACCGGGGAGCTGTTTTTT.

This clone was detected a few times. CDR3 sequence reads: CASSGQGGYTF. The CDR3 DNA reads as TGTGCCAGCAGTGGACAGGGCGGCTACACCTTC. The chain employs TRBV2 and TRBJ1-2; 7 bases map to TRBD1. The CDR3 is 11 amino acids. V lost 4 bases and J lost 8; bases outside the gene matches: 1. The germline CDR1 and CDR2 sequences are SNHLY and FYNNEI.

In the case of this clone: This same CDR3 is encoded by further DNA sequences in the sample. The chain uses TRBV5-1 and TRBJ1-1; weak D call: TRBD1 (6 bases). V was trimmed by 0 bases and J by 5 bases, leaving 11 bases between them. The CDR3 loop spans 14 amino acids. Per germline, CDR1 SGHRS and CDR2 YFSETQ. Here the CDR3 DNA reads TGCGCCAGCAGCTTGGCGGGAGGGGGGACTGAAGCTTTCTTT. This gives the protein CASSLAGGGTEAFF.

V is TRBV29-1 and J is TRBJ1-1; D gene uncertain. This CDR3 has 11 residues. Germline CDR1 SQVTM, CDR2 ANQGSEA. V lost 4 bases and J lost 4, with 7 bases in between. The CDR3 region has the DNA TGCAGCGTTGGGTGGAGCACTGAAGCTTTCTTT. Its translation is CSVGWSTEAFF.

The V gene is TRBV6-1, the J gene TRBJ1-2; D not resolved. The germline gives CDR1 MNHNS, CDR2 SASEGT. There are 11 residues in the CDR3. The V gene lost 3 bases and the J gene lost 2 bases, with 1 base spanning the gap. The CDR3 reads CASSENYGYTF. The CDR3, as DNA: TGTGCCAGCAGTGAGAACTATGGCTACACCTTC.

This chain links TRBV18 with TRBJ1-4; the D gene is possibly TRBD1 (5 bases). Germline V gene lookup returns CDR1 KGHSH and CDR2 LQKENI. V lost 2 bases and J lost 5, with 9 bases in between. The CDR3 has 14 amino acids. CDR3 sequence reads: CASSPTRGNEKLFF. CDR3 DNA sequence: TGTGCCAGCTCACCAACCCGGGGGAATGAAAAACTGTTTTTT.

This chain uses TRBV5-1 with TRBJ2-2; TRBD1 or TRBD2 may be the D gene (5 bases each). Germline CDR1 is SGHRS and CDR2 is YFSETQ. V lost 5 bases, J lost 0 bases, and 20 bases lay in between. This CDR3 contains 18 residues. The CDR3 reads CASRGLNRDGTNTGELFF. Written as DNA, the CDR3 is TGCGCCAGCAGGGGGCTAAATAGGGACGGCACGAACACCGGGGAGCTGTTTTTT.

This clone was detected a few times. The chain recombines TRBV19 with TRBJ2-5; TRBD1 is a possible D gene (6 bases). Trimming left V 7 bases short and J 1 base short, with 10 bases between. Germline CDR1 reads LNHDA; CDR2 reads SQIVND (reference sequence). The CDR3 sequence is 13 residues long. The CDR3 bases are TGTGCCAGTAACGAAGGGGGCCAAGAGACCCAGTACTTC. Protein sequence: CASNEGGQETQYF. Supplemented by reference TRBV19 and TRBJ2-5, the full variable domain reads DGGITQSPKYLFRKEGQNVTLSCEQNLNHDAMYWYRQDPGQGLRLIYYSQIVNDFQKGDIAEGYSVSREKKESFPLTVTSAQKNPTAFYLCASNEGGQETQYFGPGTRLLVL.

This clone was seen only a few times. This chain links TRBV5-6 with TRBJ1-1; D perhaps matches TRBD1 (5 bases). Trimming removed 4 bases at V and 1 base at J, with 23 bases between. This CDR3 is built from 18 residues. CDR1 is SGHDT, CDR2 YYEEEE, per germline. The CDR3: CASSPIPWGGRRNTEAFF. The CDR3 DNA reads TGTGCCAGCAGCCCAATCCCATGGGGGGGTAGGAGGAACACTGAAGCTTTCTTT.

The chain has TRBV28 and TRBJ1-5; a weak D match, TRBD1 (6 bases). Trimming shortened V by 7 bases and J by 4 bases, and 14 bases separated the two germline ends. The V gene's germline CDR1 is MDHEN and CDR2 SYDVKM. The CDR3 runs 14 residues. As DNA, the CDR3 is TGTGCCAGCACCCCGGCGGGGGCGAATCAGCCCCAGCATTTT. Translating gives CASTPAGANQPQHF.

This clone appeared once. V gene TRBV4-1 combines with J gene TRBJ2-2; D might be TRBD2 (5 bases). The CDR3 is made up of 15 amino acids. The V end lost 1 base, the J end lost 5 bases, and 11 bases lay between the germline ends. Germline CDR1 MGHRA, CDR2 YSYEKL. This chain's CDR3 is CASSQGRGKTGELFF. The CDR3 nucleotides are TGCGCCAGCAGCCAAGGTCGAGGGAAGACCGGGGAGCTGTTTTTT.

The rearrangement links TRBV5-4 to TRBJ1-1, with 11 bases lining up with TRBD1. The CDR3 spans 15 residues. The V gene end was trimmed by 5 bases and the J gene end by 4 bases; junction bases not matched to a gene: 7. Germline CDR1 SGHNT, CDR2 YYREEE (reference sequence). This chain's CDR3 is CASSKAGTGGTEAFF. The CDR3 coding sequence is TGTGCCAGCAGTAAAGCCGGGACAGGGGGCACTGAAGCTTTCTTT.

This clone was observed a few times. The gene calls are TRBV5-1 and TRBJ1-4; the D gene is possibly TRBD1 (5 bases). CDR1 is SGHRS and CDR2 is YFSETQ in the germline V gene. V gave up 4 bases and J gave up 5 bases, with 12 bases separating them. The CDR3 loop spans 14 amino acids. The CDR3 sequence: CASSLDTGNEKLFF. CDR3 bases: TGCGCCAGCAGCCTGGACACTGGCAATGAAAAACTGTTTTTT.

This clone showed up just a few times. This sequence joins TRBV3-1 (or the pseudogene TRBV3-2) and TRBJ1-1, with D unresolved. Germline V CDR1 and CDR2: LGHDT, YNNKEL (reference sequence). Deletions cut 1 base from V and 4 bases from J, with 7 bases between. This CDR3 comprises 13 residues. CDR3 protein: CASSQAGSTEAFF. As DNA, the CDR3 is TGTGCCAGCAGCCAAGCTGGGTCCACTGAAGCTTTCTTT.

The chain couples TRBV4-1 to TRBJ2-7, with TRBD2 as a possible D gene (5 bases). Germline V gene lookup returns CDR1 MGHRA and CDR2 YSYEKL. V was trimmed by 2 bases and J by 2 bases, leaving 19 bases between them. The length of the CDR3 is 17 residues. CDR3 DNA sequence: TGCGCCAGCAGCCAATCCCAATTAGGATTCGGGGCCTACGAGCAGTACTTC. This translates into CASSQSQLGFGAYEQYF.

As DNA, the CDR3 is TGTGCCAGCAGCCACCCCCAACAGGGTGGCGGCTACACCTTC. It codes for CASSHPQQGGGYTF. V and J are TRBV3-1 (or the pseudogene TRBV3-2) and TRBJ1-2, with D possibly matching TRBD1 (6 bases). Between the trimmed V and J ends, which lost 3 bases and 8 bases, there was a span of 16 bases. The germline gives CDR1 LGHDT, CDR2 YNNKEL (reference sequence). This CDR3 is 14 amino acids long.

The chain joins TRBV6-1 to TRBJ1-4; D is unclear. The CDR3 runs to 13 residues. Germline V lookup: CDR1 MNHNS, CDR2 SASEGT. With 2 bases removed from V and 8 bases from J, the gap between germline ends came to 9 bases. The CDR3 sequence: CASSENGEEKLFF. The CDR3 DNA sequence: TGTGCCAGCAGTGAAAATGGAGAAGAAAAACTGTTTTTT.

V and J are TRBV6-6 and TRBJ1-2; possible D gene TRBD1, 6 bases. Trimming took off 0 bases at V and 2 bases at J, with 7 bases between the two ends. CDR1 is MNHNY and CDR2 is SVGAGI in the germline V gene (reference sequence). The CDR3 consists of 14 residues. The CDR3 loop is CASSYSQGNYGYTF. The CDR3 DNA is TGTGCCAGCAGTTACTCGCAGGGGAACTATGGCTACACCTTC.

The V gene is TRBV29-1, the J gene TRBJ2-3; 9 nucleotides agree with TRBD1. V shed 7 bases and J 5 bases; nucleotides not matched to a gene: 4. CDR1 is SQVTM and CDR2 is ANQGSEA in the germline V gene. The CDR3 contains 12 residues. DNA for the CDR3: TGCAGCGCCCCGGGACAGGGAGATACGCAGTATTTT. Translated, it gives CSAPGQGDTQYF.